The sequence of this TCR beta chain was determined in a study of OX40 agonist ivuxolimab in advanced cancers. For the study at large: Ivuxolimab, an antibody that agonizes OX40 (CD134), was administered to the patients. The mean age was about 61 years, ranging from about 23 to 79, with about four fifths of participants male. Study-wide results and caveats: The study found that CD8+ T cells averaged more expanded clones than CD4+.

Only in-frame clones appear in the TCRdb table, and some are missing; sequencing was by immunoSEQ multiplex PCR. The sample carries 55,000 to 65,000 clones, approximately 90% recorded once. Germline CDR1 is SNHLY and CDR2 is FYNNEI. Between the trimmed V and J ends, which lost 10 bases and 7 bases, there was a span of 13 bases. This CDR3 contains 12 residues. On cycle 4 day 1 and cycle 7 day 1, as well as at baseline, blood was sampled. Notes on this clone: Its target is unknown.

The sequence derives from an adult with an advanced solid tumor such as melanoma, head and neck, liver or kidney cancer. Here the sequenced sample was CD4+ or CD8+ T cells sorted from blood, taken in a trial of the OX40 agonist ivuxolimab. The chain employs TRBV2 and TRBJ2-2; D is perhaps TRBD2 (5 bases). The CDR3 region has the DNA TGTGCCACCGCTCCCGCGGGCGGGGAGCTGTTTTTT. This translates into CATAPAGGELFF.